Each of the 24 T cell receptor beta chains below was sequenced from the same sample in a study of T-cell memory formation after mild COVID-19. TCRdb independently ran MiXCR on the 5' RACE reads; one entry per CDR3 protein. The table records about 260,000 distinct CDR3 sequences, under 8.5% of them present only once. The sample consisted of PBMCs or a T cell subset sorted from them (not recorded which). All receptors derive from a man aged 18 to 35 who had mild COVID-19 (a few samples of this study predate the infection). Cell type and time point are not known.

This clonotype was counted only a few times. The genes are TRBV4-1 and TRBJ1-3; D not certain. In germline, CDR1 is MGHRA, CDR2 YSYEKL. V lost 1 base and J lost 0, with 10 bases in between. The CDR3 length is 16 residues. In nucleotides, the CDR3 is TGCGCCAGCAGCCAAGCAGTTCTCAGCTCTGGAAACACCATATATTTT. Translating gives CASSQAVLSSGNTIYF.

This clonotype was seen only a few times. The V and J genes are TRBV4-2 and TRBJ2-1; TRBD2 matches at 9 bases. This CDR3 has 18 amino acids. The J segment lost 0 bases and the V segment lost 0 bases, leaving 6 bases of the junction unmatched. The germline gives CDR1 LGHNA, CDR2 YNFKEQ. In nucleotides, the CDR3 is TGTGCCAGCAGCCAAGATGGCCTAGCGGGAAGCTCCTACAATGAGCAGTTCTTC. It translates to CASSQDGLAGSSYNEQFF.

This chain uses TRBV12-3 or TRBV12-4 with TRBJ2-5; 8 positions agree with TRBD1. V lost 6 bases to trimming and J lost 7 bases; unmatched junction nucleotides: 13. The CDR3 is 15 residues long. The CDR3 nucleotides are TGTGCCAGCAGCTCGACAGGGGACGGATGGGGGACCCAGTACTTC. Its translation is CASSSTGDGWGTQYF.

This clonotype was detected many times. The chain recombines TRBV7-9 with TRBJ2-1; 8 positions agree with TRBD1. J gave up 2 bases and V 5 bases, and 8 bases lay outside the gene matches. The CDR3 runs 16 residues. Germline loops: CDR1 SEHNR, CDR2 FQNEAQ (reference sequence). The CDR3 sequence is CASSLGRTGPYNEQFF. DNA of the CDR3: TGTGCCAGCAGCCTCGGAAGGACAGGGCCCTACAATGAGCAGTTCTTC. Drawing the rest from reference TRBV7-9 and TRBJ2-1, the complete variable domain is DTGVSQNPRHKITKRGQNVTFRCDPISEHNRLYWYRQTLGQGPEFLTYFQNEAQLEKSRLLSDRFSAERPKGSFSTLEIQRTEQGDSAMYLCASSLGRTGPYNEQFFGPGTRLTVL.

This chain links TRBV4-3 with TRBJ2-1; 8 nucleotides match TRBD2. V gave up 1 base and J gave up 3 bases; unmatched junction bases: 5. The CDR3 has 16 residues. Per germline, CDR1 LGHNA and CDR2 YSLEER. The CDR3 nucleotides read TGCGCCAGCAGCCAAGCAGGGCGGGGGGTCTACAATGAGCAGTTCTTC. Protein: CASSQAGRGVYNEQFF.

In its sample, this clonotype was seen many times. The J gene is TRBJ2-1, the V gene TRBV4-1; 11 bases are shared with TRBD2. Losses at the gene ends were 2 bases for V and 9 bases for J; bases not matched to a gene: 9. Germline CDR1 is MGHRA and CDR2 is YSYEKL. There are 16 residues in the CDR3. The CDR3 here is CASSQLAGGGPTEQFF. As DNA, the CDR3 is TGCGCCAGCAGCCAACTAGCGGGGGGAGGGCCCACTGAGCAGTTCTTC.

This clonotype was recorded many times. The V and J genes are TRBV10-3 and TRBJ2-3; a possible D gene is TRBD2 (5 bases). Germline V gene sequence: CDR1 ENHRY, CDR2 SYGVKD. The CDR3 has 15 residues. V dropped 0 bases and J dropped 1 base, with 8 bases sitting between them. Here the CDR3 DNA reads TGTGCCATCAGTGAGTCGAGGCGGGGCACAGATACGCAGTATTTT. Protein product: CAISESRRGTDTQYF.

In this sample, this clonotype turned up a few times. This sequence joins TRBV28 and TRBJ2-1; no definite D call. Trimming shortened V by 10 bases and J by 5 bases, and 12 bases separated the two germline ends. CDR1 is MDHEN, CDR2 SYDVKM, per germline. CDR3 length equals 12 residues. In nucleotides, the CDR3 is TGTGCCACGAGGATCCTAAACAATGAGCAGTTCTTC. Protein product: CATRILNNEQFF.

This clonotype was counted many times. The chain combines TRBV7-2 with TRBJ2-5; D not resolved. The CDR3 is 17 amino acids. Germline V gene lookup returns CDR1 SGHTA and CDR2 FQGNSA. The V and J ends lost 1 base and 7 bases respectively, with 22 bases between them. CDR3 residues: CASSLVWYGGPSGTQYF. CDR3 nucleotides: TGTGCCAGCAGCTTAGTATGGTATGGCGGACCCTCTGGGACCCAGTACTTC.

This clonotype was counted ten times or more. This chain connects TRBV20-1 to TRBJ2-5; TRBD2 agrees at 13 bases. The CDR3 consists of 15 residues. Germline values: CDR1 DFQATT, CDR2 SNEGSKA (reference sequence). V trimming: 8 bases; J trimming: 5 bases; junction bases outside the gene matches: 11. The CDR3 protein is CSRKGTSGVGETQYF. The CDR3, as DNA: TGCAGTCGAAAAGGGACTAGCGGGGTCGGGGAGACCCAGTACTTC.

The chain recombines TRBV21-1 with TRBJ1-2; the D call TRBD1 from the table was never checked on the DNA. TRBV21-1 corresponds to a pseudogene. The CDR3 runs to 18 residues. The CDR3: CASSKACQKGGPGYGYTF. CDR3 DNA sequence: TGTGCCAGCAGCAAAGCTTGCCAGAAAGGGGGCCCGGGCTATGGCTACACCTTC.

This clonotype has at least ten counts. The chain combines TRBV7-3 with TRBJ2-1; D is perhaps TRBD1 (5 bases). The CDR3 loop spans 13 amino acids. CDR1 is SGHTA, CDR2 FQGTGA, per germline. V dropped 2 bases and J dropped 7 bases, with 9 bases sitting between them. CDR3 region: CASSLQPGNEQFF. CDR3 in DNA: TGTGCCAGCAGCTTACAACCAGGGAATGAGCAGTTCTTC.

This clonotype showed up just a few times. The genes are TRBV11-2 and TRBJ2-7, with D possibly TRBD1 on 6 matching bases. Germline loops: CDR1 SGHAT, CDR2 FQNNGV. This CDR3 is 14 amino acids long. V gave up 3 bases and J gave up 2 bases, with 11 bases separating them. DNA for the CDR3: TGTGCCAGCAGCTTGAGACAGGAGACCTACGAGCAGTACTTC. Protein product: CASSLRQETYEQYF.

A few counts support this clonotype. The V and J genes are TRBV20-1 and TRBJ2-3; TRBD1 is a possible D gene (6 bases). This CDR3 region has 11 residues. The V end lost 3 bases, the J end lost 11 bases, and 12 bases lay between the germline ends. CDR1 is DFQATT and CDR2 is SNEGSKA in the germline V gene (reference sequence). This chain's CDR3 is CSARWGPGQYF. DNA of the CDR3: TGCAGTGCTAGGTGGGGGCCCGGGCAGTATTTT.

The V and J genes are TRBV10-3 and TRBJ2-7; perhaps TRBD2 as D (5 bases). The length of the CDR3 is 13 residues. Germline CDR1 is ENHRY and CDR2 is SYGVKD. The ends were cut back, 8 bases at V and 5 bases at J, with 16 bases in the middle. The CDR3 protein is CAIGRVFGDEQYF. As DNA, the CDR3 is TGTGCCATCGGGCGGGTTTTTGGGGACGAGCAGTACTTC.

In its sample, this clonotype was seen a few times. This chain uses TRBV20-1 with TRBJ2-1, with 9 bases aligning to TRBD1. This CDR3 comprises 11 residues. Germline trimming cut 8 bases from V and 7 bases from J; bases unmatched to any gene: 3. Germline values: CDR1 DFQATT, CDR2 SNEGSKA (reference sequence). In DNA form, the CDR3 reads TGCAGTCCCGGACAGGGGAATGAGCAGTTCTTC. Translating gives CSPGQGNEQFF.

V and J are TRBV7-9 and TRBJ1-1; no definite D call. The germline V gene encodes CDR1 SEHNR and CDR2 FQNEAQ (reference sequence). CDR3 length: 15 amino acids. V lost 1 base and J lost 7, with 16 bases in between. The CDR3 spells CASSLVGREANEAFF. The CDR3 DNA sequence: TGTGCCAGCAGCTTAGTAGGACGGGAAGCGAATGAAGCTTTCTTT.

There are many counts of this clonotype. The CDR3 region has the DNA TGTGCCAGCAGTTTCCGACAACTTCTAGCCAAAAACATTCAGTACTTC. This gives the protein CASSFRQLLAKNIQYF. V gene TRBV12-3 or TRBV12-4 combines with J gene TRBJ2-4, with no clear D. The CDR3 totals 16 residues. V was shortened by 3 bases and J by 0 bases, with 12 bases between the two germline ends.

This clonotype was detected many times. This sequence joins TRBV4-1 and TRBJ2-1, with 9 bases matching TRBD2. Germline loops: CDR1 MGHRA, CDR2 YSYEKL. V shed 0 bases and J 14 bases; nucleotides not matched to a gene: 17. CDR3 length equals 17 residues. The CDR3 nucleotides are TGCGCCAGCAGCCAAGATCACCCAGCTAGCGGGGCTCCTAAGGAGTTCTTC. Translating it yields CASSQDHPASGAPKEFF.

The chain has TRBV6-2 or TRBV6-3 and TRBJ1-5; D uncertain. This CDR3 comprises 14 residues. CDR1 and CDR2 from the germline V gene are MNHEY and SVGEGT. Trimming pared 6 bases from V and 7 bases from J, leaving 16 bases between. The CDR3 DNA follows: TGTGCCAGCAGACCTCAAACCATCCTGCAGCCCCAGCATTTT. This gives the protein CASRPQTILQPQHF.

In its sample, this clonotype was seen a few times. CDR3 nucleotide sequence: TGCGCCAGCAGCCAAGAAAGGGGCAGAGACATTCAGTACTTC. It codes for CASSQERGRDIQYF. The chain joins TRBV4-3 to TRBJ2-4; maybe TRBD1 (5 bases). Trimming removed 0 bases at V and 8 bases at J, with 11 bases between. The V gene's germline CDR1 is LGHNA and CDR2 YSLEER. The CDR3 loop spans 14 amino acids.

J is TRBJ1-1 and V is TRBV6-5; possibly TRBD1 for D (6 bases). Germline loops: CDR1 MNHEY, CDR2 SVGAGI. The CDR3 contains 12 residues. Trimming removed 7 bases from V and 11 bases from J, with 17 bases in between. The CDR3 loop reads CASNHSGVLAFF. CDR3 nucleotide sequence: TGTGCCAGCAACCATTCAGGGGTTCTGGCTTTCTTT.

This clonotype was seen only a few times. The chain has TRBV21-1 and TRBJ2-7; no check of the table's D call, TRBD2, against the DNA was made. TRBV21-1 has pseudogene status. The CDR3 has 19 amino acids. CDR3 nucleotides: TGTGCCAGCACCGCGGGAGGGACTAGCGGGGGATCGACCTACTACGAGCAGTACGTC. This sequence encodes CASTAGGTSGGSTYYEQYV.

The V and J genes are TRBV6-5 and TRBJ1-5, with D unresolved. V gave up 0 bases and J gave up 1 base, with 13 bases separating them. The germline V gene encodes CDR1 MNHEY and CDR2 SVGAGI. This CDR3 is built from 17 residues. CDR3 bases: TGTGCCAGCAGTTACTCGTTTCCTCCCACAAGCAATCAGCCCCAGCATTTT. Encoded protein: CASSYSFPPTSNQPQHF.